This record looks at one T cell receptor (beta chain) sequence and its context. Authors' analysis steps: How many nucleated cells were present was estimated from reference gene primer amplification. Produced via immunoSEQ multiplex PCR; TCRdb's table is partial and in-frame only. That table supplies the V and J calls and clone size; D and trimming were determined from the DNA. The sample records more than 60,000 clones, 75% to 95% being singletons. Germline CDR1 is MGHRA and CDR2 is YSYEKL. There are 18 residues in the CDR3. Trimming cost V 0 bases and J 2 bases; bases outside gene matches: 11. This specimen belongs to a study of blood T cell repertoires in COVID-19. The overall study: Samples representing acute and convalescent COVID-19 were sourced from the United States, Italy and Spain. Nucleic acid was either cDNA or gDNA, and it came from T cells, B-cell-depleted T cells, or PBMCs.

This receptor was identified in a human donor in a cohort sampled during active COVID-19. The chain has TRBV4-1 and TRBJ2-3, with 7 bases fitting TRBD2. The sequenced sample was peripheral blood. CDR3 region: CASSQDPRAGNPTDTQYF. Written as DNA, the CDR3 is TGCGCCAGCAGCCAAGATCCCCGAGCGGGGAACCCCACAGATACGCAGTATTTT.